This TCR beta chain was documented in a study of blood T cells in healthy people across ages. Study results and caveats: Conclusively comparing naive with antigen-experienced cells was impossible with unsorted PBMCs. Strong correlation linked observed beta diversity and percent naive T cells.

Trimming stripped 0 bases from V and 0 bases from J, with 6 bases between. Germline values: CDR1 SGHRS, CDR2 YFSETQ. CDR3 length: 15 amino acids. Combining a sample-barcoded 5' primer with a J-beta primer mix, a second PCR ran for about 7 to 11 cycles. The template-switch adaptor was a 5' adaptor with 12 random nucleotides. It tagged each cDNA molecule. TCRdb re-derived calls from the 5' RACE reads in MiXCR, one entry per CDR3 protein. The sample consists of about a million distinct CDR3 sequences, roughly 50% of them appearing once. This clonotype turned up a few times. Its antigen is currently unknown. Each sample used at least 6 million PBMCs.

The receptor comes from a man younger than 45 in good health. Material: blood. This sequence joins TRBV5-1 and TRBJ1-4; D unclear. The chain's CDR3 is CASSLGRTTNEKLFF. CDR3 bases: TGCGCCAGCAGCTTGGGCCGAACAACTAATGAAAAACTGTTTTTT.